This T cell receptor beta chain was recovered during a study of cytomegalovirus exposure and HLA in healthy donors. J lost 4 bases, V lost 5 bases, and 8 bases had no gene match. CDR1 is SGHNT, CDR2 YYREEE, per germline (reference sequence). This CDR3 comprises 14 residues. The PCR was carried out with 60 Vbeta primers and 13 Jbeta primers. Only in-frame clones appear in the TCRdb table, and some are missing; sequencing was by immunoSEQ multiplex PCR. The sample lists around 200,000 clones, approximately 84% seen once, with about 2.4% in the top ten. Sequencing was done on a sample of PBMCs. The chain uses TRBV5-4 and TRBJ1-1, with 7 bases identical to TRBD1. This TCR was sampled from a woman aged 45-65 years in good health and CMV-seropositive. The CDR3 region has the DNA TGTGCCAGCAGTGAACAGGGGACGGTCACTGAAGCTTTCTTT. As protein: CASSEQGTVTEAFF.